This paragraph reports one T cell receptor (beta chain). The CDR3 consists of 13 residues. V shed 3 bases and J 5 bases; nucleotides not matched to a gene: 1. From germline, CDR1 is MDHEN and CDR2 SYDVKM. Here immunoSEQ multiplex PCR was the method, and the copy in TCRdb shows in-frame clones only, minus some. The sample holds tens of thousands of clones, about nine tenths seen once. The data derive from a study of OX40 agonist ivuxolimab in advanced cancers. The TCR was taken from an adult with an advanced solid tumor such as melanoma, head and neck, liver or kidney cancer. The input for sequencing was CD4+ or CD8+ T cells sorted from blood, taken in a trial of the OX40 agonist ivuxolimab. V is TRBV28 and J is TRBJ2-3; 8 bases are shared with TRBD2. The CDR3 loop is CASSLSGRDTQYF. CDR3 DNA: TGTGCCAGCAGTTTGAGCGGGAGAGATACGCAGTATTTT.